A single sample is the source of the 19 T cell receptor beta chains below, sequenced in a study of T cells after yellow fever vaccination. MiXCR, applied by TCRdb to the 5' RACE reads, yields one record per CDR3 protein. The table shows roughly 150,000 distinct CDR3 sequences, with approximately 6.6% occurring only once. The sequenced sample was CD4+ T cells sorted from PBMCs, obtained 10 days after the yellow fever booster vaccination. These receptors were obtained from a man in his thirties or forties who received the YFV17D yellow fever vaccine.

This clonotype came up many times. As DNA, the CDR3 is TGTGCCAGCAGCTTGGTGGGGGACACTTCACCCCTCCACTTT. This translates into CASSLVGDTSPLHF. The chain combines TRBV5-5 with TRBJ1-6; D perhaps matches TRBD1 (6 bases). V dropped 0 bases and J dropped 9 bases, with 10 bases sitting between them. In germline, CDR1 is SGHKS, CDR2 YYEKEE (reference sequence). The CDR3 is 14 residues long.

This clonotype was seen many times. This chain joins TRBV27 and TRBJ1-5, with 12 bases that match TRBD1. The CDR3 length is 15 residues. V shed 4 bases and J 10 bases; nucleotides not matched to a gene: 8. In germline, CDR1 is MNHEY, CDR2 SMNVEV (reference sequence). This chain's CDR3 is CASSYGTGGSYPQHF. The CDR3, as DNA: TGTGCCAGCAGTTATGGGACAGGGGGCTCGTACCCCCAGCATTTT.

This clonotype was seen many times. The chain links TRBV7-2 to TRBJ2-3; TRBD2 matches at 11 bases. The J segment lost 3 bases and the V segment lost 5 bases, leaving 4 bases of the junction unmatched. The CDR3 sequence is 15 residues long. Looked up from germline, CDR1 is SGHTA and CDR2 is FQGNSA. The CDR3 bases are TGTGCCAGCAGCCGTTGGACTAGCGGGACAGATACGCAGTATTTT. As protein: CASSRWTSGTDTQYF.

This clonotype was observed at least ten times. The chain couples TRBV9 to TRBJ2-1, with a weak D call TRBD2 (6 bases). The V end was cut by 4 bases, the J end by 5 bases, with 13 bases between. Germline values: CDR1 SGDLS, CDR2 YYNGEE. The CDR3 is 14 amino acids. CDR3 nucleotides: TGTGCCAGCAGCCTGGGACTTCTAGACAATGAGCAGTTCTTC. It specifies CASSLGLLDNEQFF. The full variable domain, rest sourced from reference TRBV9 and TRBJ2-1, is DSGVTQTPKHLITATGQRVTLRCSPRSGDLSVYWYQQSLDQGLQFLIQYYNGEERAKGNILERFSAQQFPDLHSELNLSSLELGDSALYFCASSLGLLDNEQFFGPGTRLTVL.

This clonotype appeared many times. This rearrangement joins TRBV5-1 to TRBJ2-1; D not resolved. V was trimmed by 5 bases and J by 9 bases, leaving 18 bases between them. CDR3 length equals 14 residues. Germline values: CDR1 SGHRS, CDR2 YFSETQ. DNA of the CDR3: TGCGCCAGCAGACCTGACGGACCGGATAGTGAGCAGTTCTTC. Encoded protein: CASRPDGPDSEQFF. Using reference TRBV5-1 and TRBJ2-1 for the parts outside the CDR3, the full variable domain is KAGVTQTPRYLIKTRGQQVTLSCSPISGHRSVSWYQQTPGQGLQFLFEYFSETQRNKGNFPGRFSGRQFSNSRSEMNVSTLELGDSALYLCASRPDGPDSEQFFGPGTRLTVL.

This clonotype was picked up many times. The chain combines TRBV15 with TRBJ1-2, with 7 bases identical to TRBD1. Trimming took 8 bases from V and 9 from J; bases not matched to a gene: 9. Germline loops: CDR1 LNHNV, CDR2 YYDKDF (reference sequence). The CDR3 runs 12 residues. The chain's CDR3 is CATSWTGDSYTF. The CDR3 nucleotides are TGTGCCACCTCCTGGACAGGAGATAGCTACACCTTC.

This clonotype appeared many times. The chain uses TRBV20-1 and TRBJ1-2; 9 bases map to TRBD1. CDR1 is DFQATT, CDR2 SNEGSKA, per germline (reference sequence). CDR3 length: 17 amino acids. The ends lost 3 bases at V and 0 bases at J; junction bases unmatched: 11. The CDR3 region is CSARTGTGFVANYGYTF. In nucleotides, the CDR3 is TGCAGTGCTAGGACCGGGACAGGGTTTGTTGCTAACTATGGCTACACCTTC.

This clonotype was recorded at least ten times. The chain combines TRBV7-2 with TRBJ2-7; tentative D call: TRBD1 (6 bases). There are 13 residues in the CDR3. Germline-derived CDR1 and CDR2 are SGHTA and FQGNSA. V lost 5 bases to trimming and J lost 2 bases, with 10 bases between them. The CDR3 here is CASSQDSTYEQYF. The CDR3 DNA sequence: TGTGCCAGCAGCCAGGACAGTACCTACGAGCAGTACTTC.

This clonotype was seen a handful of times. V usage is TRBV7-2 and J usage is TRBJ2-7; TRBD1 aligns across 8 bases. Germline V CDR1 and CDR2: SGHTA, FQGNSA. V was clipped by 4 bases and J by 6 bases; unmatched bases: 2. CDR3 size: 12 residues. In DNA, the CDR3 is TGTGCCAGCAGCTACAGGGGGTTCGAGCAGTACTTC. Translated: CASSYRGFEQYF.

In its sample, this clonotype was seen many times. V gene TRBV5-1 combines with J gene TRBJ2-7; D perhaps matches TRBD1 (6 bases). The germline CDR1 and CDR2 sequences are SGHRS and YFSETQ. The CDR3 is 15 amino acids. V was shortened by 4 bases and J by 7 bases, with 21 bases between the two germline ends. For the CDR3, the DNA is TGCGCCAGCAGCCCCTTCCCGACAGGTACAAGGGAGCAGTACTTC. Amino acids: CASSPFPTGTREQYF.

A few counts support this clonotype. The rearrangement uses TRBV7-9 and TRBJ1-5, with D tentatively TRBD1 (5 bases). CDR1 and CDR2 (germline): SEHNR, FQNEAQ (reference sequence). V lost 7 bases and J 7 bases, leaving 14 bases between the germline ends. The CDR3 totals 13 residues. CDR3 loop: CASKQGGGQPQHF. Here the CDR3 DNA reads TGTGCCAGCAAGCAGGGAGGTGGCCAGCCCCAGCATTTT.

The V gene is TRBV18, the J gene TRBJ2-3, with 10 bases fitting TRBD2. V gave up 3 bases and J gave up 1 base; unmatched junction bases: 7. Germline V gene sequence: CDR1 KGHSH, CDR2 LQKENI. This CDR3 spans 17 amino acids. CDR3 sequence reads: CASSPLIAGGGTDTQYF. CDR3 DNA: TGTGCCAGCTCACCGTTGATAGCGGGGGGCGGCACAGATACGCAGTATTTT.

This clonotype was counted ten times or more. The V gene is TRBV4-3, the J gene TRBJ2-7; 8 bases match TRBD2. The length of the CDR3 is 16 residues. Germline CDR1 reads LGHNA; CDR2 reads YSLEER. J was trimmed by 4 bases and V by 0 bases; bases with no gene match: 8. CDR3 region: CASSQDVSGGPYEQYF. The CDR3, as DNA: TGCGCCAGCAGCCAAGATGTATCGGGAGGGCCTTACGAGCAGTACTTC.

Many counts were recorded for this clonotype. This rearrangement joins TRBV6-1 to TRBJ2-3; the match to TRBD1 covers 10 bases. The V segment lost 1 base and the J segment 2 bases; nucleotides outside the gene matches: 3. Germline-derived CDR1 and CDR2 are MNHNS and SASEGT. This CDR3 contains 16 residues. The CDR3 protein is CASSEGTGGYTDTQYF. The CDR3 nucleotides read TGTGCCAGCAGTGAAGGGACAGGGGGGTACACAGATACGCAGTATTTT.

This clonotype was recorded a few times. This rearrangement joins TRBV27 to TRBJ2-3; weak D call: TRBD2 (6 bases). Trimming left V 0 bases short and J 1 base short, with 8 bases between. CDR3 size: 15 residues. Germline V lookup: CDR1 MNHEY, CDR2 SMNVEV (reference sequence). CDR3 region: CASSLSQRGTDTQYF. The CDR3 DNA follows: TGTGCCAGCAGTTTATCGCAGCGGGGCACAGATACGCAGTATTTT.

This clonotype has at least ten counts. The rearrangement joins TRBV5-1 to TRBJ2-7; no firm D call. Germline CDR1 reads SGHRS; CDR2 reads YFSETQ. The CDR3 totals 13 residues. Trimming took 3 bases from V and 1 from J, leaving 8 bases between them. CDR3 sequence reads: CASSSAISYEQYF. DNA for the CDR3: TGCGCCAGCAGCTCCGCCATTTCCTACGAGCAGTACTTC.

The chain has TRBV18 and TRBJ1-1; D might be TRBD1 (5 bases). The CDR3 spans 14 residues. V was shortened by 3 bases and J by 5 bases, with 13 bases between the two germline ends. Germline CDR1 reads KGHSH; CDR2 reads LQKENI. The CDR3 reads CASSPGAQGTEAFF. The CDR3 region has the DNA TGTGCCAGCTCACCGGGTGCTCAGGGAACTGAAGCTTTCTTT.

This clonotype occurred many times. V is TRBV27 and J is TRBJ1-4; possibly TRBD1 for D (5 bases). With 6 bases removed from V and 5 bases from J, the gap between germline ends came to 13 bases. The CDR3 extends over 14 amino acids. Germline CDR1 reads MNHEY; CDR2 reads SMNVEV (reference sequence). This chain's CDR3 is CASSRGNGNEKLFF. In DNA form, the CDR3 reads TGTGCCAGCAGCCGGGGGAATGGGAATGAAAAACTGTTTTTT.

This clonotype was counted a few times. This chain links TRBV7-2 with TRBJ2-5, with D unclear. With 5 bases removed from V and 5 bases from J, the gap between germline ends came to 9 bases. The CDR3 contains 12 residues. Germline-derived CDR1 and CDR2 are SGHTA and FQGNSA. Here the CDR3 DNA reads TGTGCCAGCAGCCCACTCGCGGAGACCCAGTACTTC. This codes for CASSPLAETQYF.